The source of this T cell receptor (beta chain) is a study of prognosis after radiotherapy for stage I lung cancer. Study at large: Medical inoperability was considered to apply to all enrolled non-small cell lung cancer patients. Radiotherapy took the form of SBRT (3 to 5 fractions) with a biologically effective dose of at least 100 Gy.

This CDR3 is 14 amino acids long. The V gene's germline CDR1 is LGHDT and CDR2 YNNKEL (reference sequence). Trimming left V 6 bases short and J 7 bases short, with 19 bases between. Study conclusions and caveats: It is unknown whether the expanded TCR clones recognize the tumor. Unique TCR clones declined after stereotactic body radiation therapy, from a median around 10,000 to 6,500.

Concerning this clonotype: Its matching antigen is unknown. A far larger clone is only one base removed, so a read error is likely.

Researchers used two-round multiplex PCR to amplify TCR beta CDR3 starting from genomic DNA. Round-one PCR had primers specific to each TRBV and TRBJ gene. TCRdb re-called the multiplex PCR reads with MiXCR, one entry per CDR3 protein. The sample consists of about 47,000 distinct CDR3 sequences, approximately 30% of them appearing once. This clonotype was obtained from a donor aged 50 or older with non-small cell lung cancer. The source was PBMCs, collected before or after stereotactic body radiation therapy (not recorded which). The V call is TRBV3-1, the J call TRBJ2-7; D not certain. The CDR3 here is CASSYSGAEVEQYF. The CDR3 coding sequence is TGTGCCAGCAGTTACTCGGGCGCAGAGGTGGAGCAGTACTTC.